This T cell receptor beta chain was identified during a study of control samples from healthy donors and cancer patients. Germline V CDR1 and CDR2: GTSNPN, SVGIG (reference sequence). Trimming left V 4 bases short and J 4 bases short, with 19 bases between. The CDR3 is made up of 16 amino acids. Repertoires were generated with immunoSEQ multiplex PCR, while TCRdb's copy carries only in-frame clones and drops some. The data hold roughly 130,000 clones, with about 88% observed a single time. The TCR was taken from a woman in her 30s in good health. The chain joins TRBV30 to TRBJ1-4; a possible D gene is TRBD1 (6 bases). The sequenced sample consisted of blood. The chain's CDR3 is CAWTQGRGSFNEKLFF. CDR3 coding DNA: TGTGCCTGGACCCAGGGGCGGGGCAGCTTTAATGAAAAACTGTTTTTT.